The entry that follows covers one T cell receptor beta chain sequence. This entry belongs to a study of cytomegalovirus exposure and HLA in healthy donors. The V segment lost 4 bases and the J segment 0 bases; nucleotides outside the gene matches: 4. The CDR3 consists of 16 residues. CDR1 and CDR2 from the germline V gene are SGHAT and FQDESV (reference sequence). 60 Vbeta and 13 Jbeta primers were used in PCR. The assay was immunoSEQ multiplex PCR, and TCRdb's table has in-frame clones only and misses some. The sample yields fewer than 250,000 clones, around 84% seen once. Sequenced input: PBMCs. The chain employs TRBV11-1 and TRBJ2-3; 10 nucleotides align to TRBD2. This sequence originates from a man aged 35 to 55 in good health and CMV-seropositive. CDR3 residues: CASSSTSGASTDTQYF. CDR3 DNA sequence: TGTGCCAGCAGCTCCACTAGCGGGGCCAGCACAGATACGCAGTATTTT. Supplemented by reference TRBV11-1 and TRBJ2-3, the full variable domain reads EAEVAQSPRYKITEKSQAVAFWCDPISGHATLYWYRQILGQGPELLVQFQDESVVDDSQLPKDRFSAERLKGVDSTLKIQPAELGDSAMYLCASSSTSGASTDTQYFGPGTRLTVL.